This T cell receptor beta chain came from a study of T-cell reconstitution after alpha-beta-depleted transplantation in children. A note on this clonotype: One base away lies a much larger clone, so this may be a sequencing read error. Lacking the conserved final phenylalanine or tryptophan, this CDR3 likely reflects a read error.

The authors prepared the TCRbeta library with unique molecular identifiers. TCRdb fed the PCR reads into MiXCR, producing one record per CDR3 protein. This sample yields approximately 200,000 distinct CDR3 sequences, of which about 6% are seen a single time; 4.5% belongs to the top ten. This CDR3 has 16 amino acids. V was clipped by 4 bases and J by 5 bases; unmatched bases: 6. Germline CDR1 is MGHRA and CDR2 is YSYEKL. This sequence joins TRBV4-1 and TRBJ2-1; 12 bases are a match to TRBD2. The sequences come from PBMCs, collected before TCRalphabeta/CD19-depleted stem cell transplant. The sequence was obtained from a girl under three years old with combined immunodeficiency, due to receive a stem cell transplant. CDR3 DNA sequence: TGCGCCAGCAGCCGACCGACTAGCGGGGGTGACAATGAGCAGTTCTGC. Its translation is CASSRPTSGGDNEQFC.